The text below deals with one TCR beta chain. Its antigen is as yet unknown. This entry belongs to a study of T cells after yellow fever vaccination. Study-level results: Boosting was followed by the reappearance of most primary-vaccination clones (roughly 95% CD4, about 88% CD8).

TCRdb reprocessed the 5' RACE reads with MiXCR, giving one entry per CDR3 protein. The sample carries 300,000 or so distinct CDR3 sequences, around 4.1% recorded once. Germline V gives CDR1 ENHRY, CDR2 SYGVKD. Trimming removed 0 bases from V and 0 bases from J, with 8 bases in between. This CDR3 spans 15 amino acids. Source: PBMCs, taken 5 days after the yellow fever booster vaccination. The rearrangement links TRBV10-3 to TRBJ1-1; D is undetermined. This TCR came from a man between 18 and 29 years old who received the YFV17D yellow fever vaccine. CDR3 nucleotides: TGTGCCATCAGTGAGTCGGCAGGCGTGAACACTGAAGCTTTCTTT. The encoded protein is CAISESAGVNTEAFF.